This TCR beta chain was captured in a study of human T cells and chemical hapten exposure. As for the study in general: TCR yields per sample varied, mainly owing to small pooled library volume differences.

In this sample, this clonotype turned up many times. The target antigen is unknown. Trimming took 5 bases from V and 1 from J, leaving 17 bases between them. Germline values: CDR1 DFQATT, CDR2 SNEGSKA (reference sequence). The CDR3 is 15 residues long. Regarding time point: healthy volunteer bleed at 6 weeks. The study extracted total RNA from unfractionated whole blood. General study results and limits: DPC sensitization did not alter TCRs above 1 in 1000 frequency.

Unique molecular identifiers were linked by the library to individual cDNA molecules. Original handling: The median was about 100,000 TCRs per sample, ranging about 20,000 to 700,000. Using its own MiXCR run on the RACE reads, TCRdb lists one record per CDR3 protein. Clone size and V and J calls follow TCRdb, not the original study. The sample has 40,000 to 45,000 distinct CDR3 sequences; about 4% are singletons. The genes are TRBV20-1 and TRBJ2-5, with D unresolved. The sequencing sample was made of whole blood. This clonotype originated in a human donor in good health. Some clones in this sample may be carry-over from other donors' samples. The CDR3 DNA follows: TGCAGTGCTGAACCTTCGACTTCTCTCCAAGAGACCCAGTACTTC. Its protein product is CSAEPSTSLQETQYF.